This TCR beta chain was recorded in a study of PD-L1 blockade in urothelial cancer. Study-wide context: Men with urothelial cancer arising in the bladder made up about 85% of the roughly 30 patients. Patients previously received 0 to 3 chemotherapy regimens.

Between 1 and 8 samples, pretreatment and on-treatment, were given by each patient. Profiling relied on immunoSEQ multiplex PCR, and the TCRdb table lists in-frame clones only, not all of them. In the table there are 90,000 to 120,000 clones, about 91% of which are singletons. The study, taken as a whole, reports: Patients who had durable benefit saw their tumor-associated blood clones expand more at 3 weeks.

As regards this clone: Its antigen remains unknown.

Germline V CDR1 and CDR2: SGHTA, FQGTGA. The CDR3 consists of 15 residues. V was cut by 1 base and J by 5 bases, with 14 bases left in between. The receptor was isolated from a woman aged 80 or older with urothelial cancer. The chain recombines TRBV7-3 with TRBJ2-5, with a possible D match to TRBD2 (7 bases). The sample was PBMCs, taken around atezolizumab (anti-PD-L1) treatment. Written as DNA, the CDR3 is TGTGCCAGCAGCTTAATGGCGGGGGCGGTGGAGACCCAGTACTTC. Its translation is CASSLMAGAVETQYF.